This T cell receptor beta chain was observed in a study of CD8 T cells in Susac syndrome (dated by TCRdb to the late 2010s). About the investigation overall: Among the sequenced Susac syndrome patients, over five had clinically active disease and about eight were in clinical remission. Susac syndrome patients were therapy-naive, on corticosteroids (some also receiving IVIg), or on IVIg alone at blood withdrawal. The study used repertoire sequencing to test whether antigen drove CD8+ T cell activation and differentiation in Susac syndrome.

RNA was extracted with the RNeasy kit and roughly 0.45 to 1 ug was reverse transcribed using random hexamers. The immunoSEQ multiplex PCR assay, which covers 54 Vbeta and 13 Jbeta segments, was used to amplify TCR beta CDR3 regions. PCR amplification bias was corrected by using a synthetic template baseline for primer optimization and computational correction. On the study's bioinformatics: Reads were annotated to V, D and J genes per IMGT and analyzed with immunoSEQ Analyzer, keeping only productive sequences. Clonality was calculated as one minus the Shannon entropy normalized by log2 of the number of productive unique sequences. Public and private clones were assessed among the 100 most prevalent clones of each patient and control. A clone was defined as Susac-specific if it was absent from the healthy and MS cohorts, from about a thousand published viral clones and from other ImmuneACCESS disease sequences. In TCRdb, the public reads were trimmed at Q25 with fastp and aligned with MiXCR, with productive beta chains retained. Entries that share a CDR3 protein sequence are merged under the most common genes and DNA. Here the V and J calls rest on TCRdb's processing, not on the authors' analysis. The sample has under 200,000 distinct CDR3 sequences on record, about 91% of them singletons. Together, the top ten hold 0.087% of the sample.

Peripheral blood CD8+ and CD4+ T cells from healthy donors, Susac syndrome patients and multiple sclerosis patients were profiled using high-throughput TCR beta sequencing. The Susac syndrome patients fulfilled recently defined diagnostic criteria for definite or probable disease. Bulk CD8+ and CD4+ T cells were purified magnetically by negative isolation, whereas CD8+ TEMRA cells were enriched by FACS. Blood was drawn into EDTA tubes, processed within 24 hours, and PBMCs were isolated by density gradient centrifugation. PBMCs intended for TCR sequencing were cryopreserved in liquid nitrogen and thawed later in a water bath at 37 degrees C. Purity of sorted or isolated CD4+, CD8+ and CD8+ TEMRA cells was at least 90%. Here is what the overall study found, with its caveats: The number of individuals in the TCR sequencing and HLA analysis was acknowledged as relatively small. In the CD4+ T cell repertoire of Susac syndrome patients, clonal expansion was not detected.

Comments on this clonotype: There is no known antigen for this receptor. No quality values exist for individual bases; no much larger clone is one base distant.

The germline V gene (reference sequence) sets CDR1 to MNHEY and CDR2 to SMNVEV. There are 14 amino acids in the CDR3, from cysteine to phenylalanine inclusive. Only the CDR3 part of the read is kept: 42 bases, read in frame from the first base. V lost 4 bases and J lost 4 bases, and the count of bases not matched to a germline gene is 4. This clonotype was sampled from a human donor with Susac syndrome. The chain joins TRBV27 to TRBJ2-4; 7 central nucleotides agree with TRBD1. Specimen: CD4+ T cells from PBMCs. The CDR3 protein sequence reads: CASSSYRGKNIQYF. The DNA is TGTGCCAGCAGTTCCTACAGGGGAAAAAACATTCAGTACTTC.